The clone carrying this TCR beta chain was observed once. Its cognate antigen is unknown. These data are taken from a study of vaccination and CD4 T cells after COVID-19. Study-wide background: Median draw time for post-COVID samples was about 100 days post-diagnosis (range 35 to 161).

The treatment denotes: 10-day PBMC culture with coronavirus spike peptide pools or control peptides (ViraFEST assay). Oncomine TCR Beta short-read sequencing was applied to DNA from cultured CD4+ T cells. From cultured CD4+ T cells, genomic DNA was extracted. TCRdb independently ran MiXCR on the PCR reads; one entry per CDR3 protein. The table lists 17,000 or so distinct CDR3 sequences, about three quarters of them singletons. Sequencing used CD4+ T cells from blood, cultured in vitro. The TCR was taken from a human donor who had recovered from COVID-19.

The CDR3 sequence: CASSELLKGNTEAFF. The CDR3 nucleotides are TGTGCCAGCAGTGAATTGTTAAAAGGGAACACTGAAGCTTTCTTT. The chain uses TRBV6-1 and TRBJ1-1; D is uncertain. Trimming removed 2 bases at V and 1 base at J, with 11 bases between. CDR3 length equals 15 residues. Germline values: CDR1 MNHNS, CDR2 SASEGT.